The 4 T cell receptor beta chains reported below all come from one sample, sequenced in a study of blood T cell repertoires in COVID-19. Libraries were prepared by immunoSEQ multiplex PCR; TCRdb keeps only in-frame clonotypes and omits some of them. The repertoire consists of hundreds of thousands of clones, with around 92% occurring once and the leading ten covering 11%. Sequenced input: peripheral blood. The receptors come from a woman aged 25 to 45 with COVID-19, enrolled during active disease.

The J gene is TRBJ2-7, the V gene TRBV7-9; the D gene is possibly TRBD1 (5 bases). CDR3 length equals 13 residues. V dropped 4 bases and J dropped 7 bases, with 14 bases sitting between them. Germline V gene lookup returns CDR1 SEHNR and CDR2 FQNEAQ (reference sequence). In DNA, the CDR3 is TGTGCCAGCAGCTCAGACAGTTTGCAGGAGCAGTACTTC. Translation: CASSSDSLQEQYF. The entire variable domain, with the rest obtained from reference TRBV7-9 and TRBJ2-7, is as follows: DTGVSQNPRHKITKRGQNVTFRCDPISEHNRLYWYRQTLGQGPEFLTYFQNEAQLEKSRLLSDRFSAERPKGSFSTLEIQRTEQGDSAMYLCASSSDSLQEQYFGPGTRLTVT.

The chain links TRBV5-1 to TRBJ1-4; 10 bases line up with TRBD1. The V segment lost 0 bases and the J segment 8 bases; nucleotides outside the gene matches: 4. Germline CDR1 reads SGHRS; CDR2 reads YFSETQ. The CDR3 consists of 15 residues. The CDR3 loop is CASSLAGTGEEKLFF. The DNA for the CDR3 is TGCGCCAGCAGCTTGGCGGGGACAGGGGAGGAAAAACTGTTTTTT.

The chain employs TRBV18 and TRBJ1-3; D unclear. The CDR3 totals 13 residues. Germline CDR1 reads KGHSH; CDR2 reads LQKENI. Trimming pared 4 bases from V and 5 bases from J, leaving 9 bases between. The CDR3 DNA sequence: TGTGCCAGCTCACGAGACAACCGAAACACCATATATTTT. Its translation: CASSRDNRNTIYF. Full variable domain (rest looked up from reference TRBV18 and TRBJ1-3): NAGVMQNPRHLVRRRGQEARLRCSPMKGHSHVYWYRQLPEEGLKFMVYLQKENIIDESGMPKERFSAEFPKEGPSILRIQQVVRGDSAAYFCASSRDNRNTIYFGEGSWLTVV.

This rearrangement joins TRBV10-3 to TRBJ2-7; 7 bases agree with TRBD2. Germline V gene data show CDR1 as ENHRY and CDR2 as SYGVKD. The CDR3 sequence is 16 residues long. The trim removed 3 bases at V and 2 bases at J, leaving 10 bases unmatched. The CDR3 DNA reads as TGTGCCATCAGTGATATGGGGCGGGGGAGGACCTACGAGCAGTACTTC. Translation gives CAISDMGRGRTYEQYF.